The T cell receptor beta chain described here comes from a study of Ad26.COV2.S vaccination and SARS-CoV-2 variants. For the study at large: Donor joined the COV1001 Ad26.COV2.S trial arm.

Study-wide points: The study found similar non-spike TCR breadth in vaccine and placebo recipients.

On this clone itself: Its specificity is not known.

As to treatment: about 20 received Ad26.COV2.S at low or high dose, single or two shots; about 5 received placebo; per-sample allocation not given. All samples were drawn on day 63, counting from the first vaccine or placebo injection. The germline gives CDR1 LNHDA, CDR2 SQIVND (reference sequence). Trimming at V came to 3 bases and at J to 4 bases, leaving 5 bases not matched to a gene. This CDR3 is built from 15 residues. TCRdb's copy holds only in-frame clones and misses some; the assay was immunoSEQ multiplex PCR. The sample shows about 370,000 clones, more than 85% of them seen only once. The rearrangement uses TRBV19 and TRBJ1-5, with 8 nucleotides matching TRBD1. This clonotype was obtained from a person aged 18 to 65 who received the Ad26.COV2.S COVID-19 vaccine or a placebo. Source: peripheral blood, taken in a trial of Ad26.COV2.S vaccine versus placebo. The DNA of the CDR3 is TGTGCCAGTAGTATCCTACAGGGGGTAAATCAGCCCCAGCATTTT. Residues: CASSILQGVNQPQHF.